The 25 T cell receptor beta chains in this list originate from one sample, sequenced in a study of cytomegalovirus exposure and HLA in healthy donors. Primers: 60 Vbeta forward and 13 Jbeta reverse. This table comes from immunoSEQ multiplex PCR, and its TCRdb copy is limited to in-frame clones, with some not included. The sample lists around 150,000 clones; roughly 75% were seen once. Sequencing was carried out using PBMCs. The receptors were gathered from a man aged 18 to 35 in good health and CMV-seropositive.

The chain uses TRBV29-1 and TRBJ2-1; no clear D gene. The germline V gene has CDR1 SQVTM and CDR2 ANQGSEA. The CDR3 extends over 12 amino acids. V was cut by 8 bases and J by 1 base, with 9 bases left in between. CDR3 amino acids: CSFPLSYNEQFF. The CDR3 coding sequence is TGCAGCTTCCCCCTGTCCTACAATGAGCAGTTCTTC.

This sequence joins TRBV4-1 and TRBJ1-2; 9 bases map to TRBD1. In germline, CDR1 is MGHRA, CDR2 YSYEKL. This CDR3 has 17 residues. After removal of 3 bases from V and 0 bases from J, the junction contained 8 bases not matched to a gene. The CDR3 bases are TGCGCCAGCAGCCACCGGGACAGGGTAGAGGCTAACTATGGCTACACCTTC. Translated, it gives CASSHRDRVEANYGYTF.

The chain carries TRBV10-1 and TRBJ2-7; D is undetermined. The CDR3 sequence is 13 residues long. Trimming removed 3 bases at V and 6 bases at J, with 12 bases between. Germline CDR1 reads WNHNN; CDR2 reads SYGVQD (reference sequence). The CDR3 DNA is TGCGCCAGCAGTGACCCAGGTGGGCTCGAGCAGTACTTC. Protein sequence: CASSDPGGLEQYF.

About this clone itself: Relative to the germline gene, one junction end is altered; a read error may explain this. The rearrangement links TRBV6-1 to TRBJ1-4, with 11 bases fitting TRBD1. This CDR3 is 13 amino acids long. The germline V gene encodes CDR1 MNHNS and CDR2 SASEGT. CDR3 DNA: TGTGCCGGCAGGGGACAGGGGGATGAAAAACTGTTTTTT. Translating gives CAGRGQGDEKLFF.

The table lists this clone with a count of one. The rearrangement joins TRBV7-3 to TRBJ2-5, with 7 bases identical to TRBD2. The CDR3 has 14 amino acids. V gave up 4 bases and J gave up 5 bases; unmatched junction bases: 7. CDR1 SGHTA and CDR2 FQGTGA come from the germline V gene. Written as DNA, the CDR3 is TGTGCCAGCAGCTCAAGCGGGGTGGAGGAGACCCAGTACTTC. Protein: CASSSSGVEETQYF. Based on the CDR3 plus reference TRBV7-3 and TRBJ2-5, the full variable domain is GAGVSQTPSNKVTEKGKYVELRCDPISGHTALYWYRQSLGQGPEFLIYFQGTGAADDSGLPNDRFFAVRPEGSVSTLKIQRTERGDSAVYLCASSSSGVEETQYFGPGTRLLVL.

The genes are TRBV11-2 and TRBJ2-7; D is perhaps TRBD1 (6 bases). The CDR3 runs to 14 residues. Germline lookup yields CDR1 SGHAT and CDR2 FQNNGV. Trimming cost V 5 bases and J 3 bases, with 14 bases left between them. DNA of the CDR3: TGTGCCAGCAGCCATACTAGGGGGTACTACGAGCAGTACTTC. It encodes CASSHTRGYYEQYF.

The CDR3 DNA sequence: TGTGCCAGCAGGGCATGGGGACAGGGAGGATACGAGCAGTACTTC. Protein: CASRAWGQGGYEQYF. This chain uses TRBV28 with TRBJ2-7; 9 bases are shared with TRBD1. The CDR3 is 15 amino acids. Germline V gene sequence: CDR1 MDHEN, CDR2 SYDVKM. J was trimmed by 4 bases and V by 6 bases; bases with no gene match: 10.

CDR3 residues: CASKSGRGNGYTF. The CDR3 nucleotides read TGTGCCAGTAAGAGCGGCAGGGGCAATGGCTACACCTTC. J is TRBJ1-2 and V is TRBV19; possible D gene TRBD1, 6 bases. Germline CDR1 is LNHDA and CDR2 is SQIVND (reference sequence). The CDR3 covers 13 residues. With 7 bases removed from V and 6 bases from J, the gap between germline ends came to 15 bases.

Here the CDR3 DNA reads TGCAGCGCGGGAGAGACCCAGTACTTC. Protein product: CSAGETQYF. This rearrangement joins TRBV29-1 to TRBJ2-5; no definite D call. The V gene's germline CDR1 is SQVTM and CDR2 ANQGSEA. V lost 7 bases and J 4 bases, leaving 4 bases between the germline ends. The CDR3 is 9 amino acids.

The chain is built from TRBV4-1 and TRBJ1-2; perhaps TRBD1 as D (6 bases). V lost 1 base and J 6 bases, leaving 36 bases between the germline ends. In germline, CDR1 is MGHRA, CDR2 YSYEKL. CDR3 length: 22 residues. The CDR3 DNA follows: TGCGCCAGCAGCCAAGTATCCTATTTCCGGCCGGAGGACAGCCATGGGAGCCATGGCTACACCTTC. Residues: CASSQVSYFRPEDSHGSHGYTF.

The chain is built from TRBV20-1 and TRBJ2-2; D unresolved. Trimming took 1 base from V and 8 from J, leaving 5 bases between them. The germline V gene has CDR1 DFQATT and CDR2 SNEGSKA (reference sequence). The CDR3 consists of 11 residues. The CDR3 loop reads CSARGPGELFF. DNA for the CDR3: TGCAGTGCTAGAGGGCCAGGGGAGCTGTTTTTT.

CDR3 sequence (DNA): TGTGCCAGCAGCCCTAAGGCAGGGGACTATGGCTACACCTTC. This codes for CASSPKAGDYGYTF. The V gene is TRBV11-2, the J gene TRBJ1-2, with D possibly matching TRBD1 (6 bases). V lost 5 bases and J lost 3, with 13 bases in between. This CDR3 comprises 14 residues. Germline V gives CDR1 SGHAT, CDR2 FQNNGV.

As DNA, the CDR3 is TGCAGCGTTCTTTCGTTGGGCAAAGAGACCCAGTACTTC. Its protein product is CSVLSLGKETQYF. The chain carries TRBV29-1 and TRBJ2-5; the D is unclear. Germline lookup yields CDR1 SQVTM and CDR2 ANQGSEA. The CDR3 runs to 13 residues. Trimming pared 5 bases from V and 3 bases from J, leaving 13 bases between.

The chain couples TRBV18 to TRBJ1-5; a possible D gene is TRBD1 (6 bases). Germline lookup yields CDR1 KGHSH and CDR2 LQKENI. The CDR3 has 15 amino acids. Trimming pared 2 bases from V and 5 bases from J, leaving 13 bases between. The CDR3: CASSPAFRGHQPQHF. The CDR3 DNA sequence: TGTGCCAGCTCACCAGCGTTCAGGGGCCATCAGCCCCAGCATTTT.

V usage is TRBV29-1 and J usage is TRBJ2-7; no reliable D call. Trimming shortened V by 0 bases and J by 5 bases, and 17 bases separated the two germline ends. Germline CDR1 reads SQVTM; CDR2 reads ANQGSEA. This CDR3 comprises 15 residues. The CDR3 DNA reads as TGCAGCGTTGAAGAAAGGAGCCTACTGGATCACGAGCAGTACTTC. Residues: CSVEERSLLDHEQYF.

The CDR3 reads CASRTAGTVSYGYTF. The CDR3 region has the DNA TGTGCCAGCAGAACCGCCGGGACAGTTAGCTATGGCTACACCTTC. The chain employs TRBV27 and TRBJ1-2, with 7 positions matching TRBD1. With 6 bases clipped from V and 4 bases from J, the junction kept 11 bases outside the gene matches. This CDR3 has 15 residues. Germline V lookup: CDR1 MNHEY, CDR2 SMNVEV (reference sequence).

The rearrangement links TRBV20-1 to TRBJ1-2; D gene uncertain. This CDR3 contains 10 residues. The germline V and J ends were trimmed by 3 bases and 8 bases, with 7 bases remaining between them. CDR1 and CDR2 from the germline V gene are DFQATT and SNEGSKA (reference sequence). CDR3 region: CSARREGYTF. DNA for the CDR3: TGCAGTGCTAGGCGGGAGGGCTACACCTTC.

V and J are TRBV10-3 and TRBJ1-4; 9 bases match TRBD1. From germline, CDR1 is ENHRY and CDR2 SYGVKD. Germline trimming cut 7 bases from V and 8 bases from J; bases unmatched to any gene: 5. The CDR3 runs to 13 residues. The CDR3 sequence: CAIKGDREEKLFF. The CDR3 DNA sequence: TGTGCCATCAAAGGGGACAGGGAGGAAAAACTGTTTTTT.

The CDR3 DNA sequence: TGCGCCAGCAGCCAGCGGACAGGGGGGTCGACTGGGGCCAACGTCCTGACTTTC. This encodes CASSQRTGGSTGANVLTF. This chain connects TRBV4-1 to TRBJ2-6, with 10 bases aligning to TRBD1. The CDR3 runs 18 residues. Trimming cost V 3 bases and J 2 bases; bases outside gene matches: 7. Germline loops: CDR1 MGHRA, CDR2 YSYEKL.

This sequence joins TRBV2 and TRBJ2-5, with a tentative D call TRBD2 (6 bases). The CDR3 sequence is 12 residues long. V lost 5 bases and J lost 4, with 8 bases in between. Germline assignment: CDR1 SNHLY and CDR2 FYNNEI. CDR3 sequence reads: CASSPGLETQYF. Here the CDR3 DNA reads TGTGCCAGCAGTCCGGGACTAGAGACCCAGTACTTC.

A few counts support this clone. The chain carries TRBV18 and TRBJ1-1; D is ambiguous. Trimming shortened V by 3 bases and J by 7 bases, and 6 bases separated the two germline ends. In germline, CDR1 is KGHSH, CDR2 LQKENI. The length of the CDR3 is 11 residues. The CDR3 region has the DNA TGTGCCAGCTCACCCAGTATTGAAGCTTTCTTT. Amino acid sequence: CASSPSIEAFF. The full variable domain, in which reference TRBV18 and TRBJ1-1 provide the parts outside the CDR3, is NAGVMQNPRHLVRRRGQEARLRCSPMKGHSHVYWYRQLPEEGLKFMVYLQKENIIDESGMPKERFSAEFPKEGPSILRIQQVVRGDSAAYFCASSPSIEAFFGQGTRLTVV.

The chain employs TRBV30 and TRBJ2-1, with TRBD2 identical over 9 bases. CDR1 and CDR2 (germline): GTSNPN, SVGIG (reference sequence). This CDR3 comprises 15 residues. J lost 9 bases, V lost 2 bases, and 11 bases had no gene match. CDR3 protein: CAWSLSGGRAGEQFF. In DNA form, the CDR3 reads TGTGCCTGGAGTCTAAGTGGCGGGAGGGCCGGTGAGCAGTTCTTC. Filled out from reference TRBV30 and TRBJ2-1, the complete variable domain reads SQTIHQWPATLVQPVGSPLSLECTVEGTSNPNLYWYRQAAGRGLQLLFYSVGIGQISSEVPQNLSASRPQDRQFILSSKKLLLSDSGFYLCAWSLSGGRAGEQFFGPGTRLTVL.

The chain has TRBV2 and TRBJ2-1; 7 bases line up with TRBD2. The CDR3 consists of 17 residues. Germline CDR1 reads SNHLY; CDR2 reads FYNNEI. CDR3 sequence (DNA): TGTGCGACTGGGGGGGGATTAAGTCGAGTGGCCTACAATGAGCAGTTCTTC. Translated, it gives CATGGGLSRVAYNEQFF.

This chain uses TRBV27 with TRBJ1-1; maybe TRBD1 (5 bases). Germline V gene lookup returns CDR1 MNHEY and CDR2 SMNVEV (reference sequence). CDR3 size: 14 residues. Trimming left V 3 bases short and J 6 bases short, with 14 bases between. CDR3 residues: CASSFFLGGSEAFF. Written as DNA, the CDR3 is TGTGCCAGCAGTTTCTTTCTGGGGGGTTCTGAAGCTTTCTTT.

This sequence joins TRBV18 and TRBJ1-1; maybe TRBD1 (5 bases). Per germline, CDR1 KGHSH and CDR2 LQKENI. The CDR3 totals 17 residues. Trimming took off 2 bases at V and 1 base at J, with 17 bases between the two ends. The CDR3 region has the DNA TGTGCCAGCTCACCAAGACAGTCCGAGATGGGGAACACTGAAGCTTTCTTT. Encoded protein: CASSPRQSEMGNTEAFF.